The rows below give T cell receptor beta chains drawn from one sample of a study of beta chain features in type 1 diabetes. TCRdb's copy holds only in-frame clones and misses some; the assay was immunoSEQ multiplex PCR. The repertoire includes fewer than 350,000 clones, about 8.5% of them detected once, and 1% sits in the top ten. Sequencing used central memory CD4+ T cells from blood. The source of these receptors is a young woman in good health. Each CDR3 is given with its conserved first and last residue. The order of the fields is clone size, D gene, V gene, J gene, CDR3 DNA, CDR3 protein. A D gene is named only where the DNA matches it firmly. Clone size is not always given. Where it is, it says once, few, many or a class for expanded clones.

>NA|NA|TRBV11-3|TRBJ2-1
TGTGCCAGCAGCTTAGAGCTAGCCTACAATGAGCAGTTCTTC
CASSLELAYNEQFF
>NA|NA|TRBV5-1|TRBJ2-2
TGCGCCAGCAGCTTGCCGGGGAACACCGGGGAGCTGTTTTTT
CASSLPGNTGELFF
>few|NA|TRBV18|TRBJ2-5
TGTGCCAGCTCACCGACAGGTTGGCAAGAGACCCAGTACTTC
CASSPTGWQETQYF
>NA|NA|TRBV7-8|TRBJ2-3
TGTGCCAGCAGCTTATCGTCGGGGATCTGGGATACGCAGTATTTT
CASSLSSGIWDTQYF
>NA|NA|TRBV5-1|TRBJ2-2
TGCGCCAGCAGCTTGGTTCAGCCGAACACCGGGGAGCTGTTTTTT
CASSLVQPNTGELFF
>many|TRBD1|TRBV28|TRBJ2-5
TGTGCCAGCAGCGGTGGGGGACAGGAAGAGACCCAGTACTTC
CASSGGGQEETQYF
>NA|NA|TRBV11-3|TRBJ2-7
TGTGCCAGCAGTCGCACCCGTAGGGGGGAAGAGCAGTACTTC
CASSRTRRGEEQYF
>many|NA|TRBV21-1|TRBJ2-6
TGTGCCAGCCCATTTCGGGGGCACCCACCCTCTGGGGCCAACGTCCTGACTTTC
CASPFRGHPPSGANVLTF
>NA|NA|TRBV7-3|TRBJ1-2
TGTGCCAGCAGCTTACTCGTCCTTGGAGGCTACACCTTC
CASSLLVLGGYTF
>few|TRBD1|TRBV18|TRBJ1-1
TGTGCCAGCTCACCAGGACAGGCGAACACTGAAGCTTTCTTT
CASSPGQANTEAFF
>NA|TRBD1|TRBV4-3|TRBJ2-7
TGCGCCAGCAGCCAAGATCAGGGACAGGGGGCTAACGAGCAGTACTTC
CASSQDQGQGANEQYF
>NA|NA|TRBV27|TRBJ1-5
TGTGCCAGCAGTTCCAGGGGCAATCAGCCCCAGCATTTT
CASSSRGNQPQHF
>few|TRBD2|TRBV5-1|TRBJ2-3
TGCGCCAGCAGCTTGGGAGGACTAGCGGCTAGCACAGATACGCAGTATTTT
CASSLGGLAASTDTQYF
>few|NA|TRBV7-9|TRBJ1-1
TGTGCCAGCAGCTTAGTTGGGATAAAAGCTTTCTTT
CASSLVGIKAFF
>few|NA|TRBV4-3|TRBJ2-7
TGCGCCAGCAGCCAAGCTCGGGGTTATTACGAGCAGTACTTC
CASSQARGYYEQYF
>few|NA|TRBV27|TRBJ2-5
TGTGCCAGCAGTTTATCTCTGTGGGGCCAAGAGACCCAGTACTTC
CASSLSLWGQETQYF
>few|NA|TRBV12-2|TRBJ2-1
TGTGCCAGCAGCCCCCGGCTGATGGGGTCCTACAATGAGCAGTTCTTC
CASSPRLMGSYNEQFF
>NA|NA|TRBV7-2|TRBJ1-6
TGTGCCAGCAGCCCCCCGGGAAGGATGAATTCACCCCTCCACTTT
CASSPPGRMNSPLHF
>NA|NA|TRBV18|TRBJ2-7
TGTGCCAGCTCACCCCAGAGTCTTCTAAGTATCTACGAGCAGTACTTC
CASSPQSLLSIYEQYF
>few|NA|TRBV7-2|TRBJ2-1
TGTGCCAGCAGTCTTCAAACAGGTACGATTGACAATGAGCAGTTCTTC
CASSLQTGTIDNEQFF
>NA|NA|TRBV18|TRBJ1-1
TGTGCCAGCTCTTCGGACGCAGCGGGGAACACTGAAGCTTTCTTT
CASSSDAAGNTEAFF
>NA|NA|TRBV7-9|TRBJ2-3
TGTGCCAGCAGCTTGACAGGACTAGATACGCAGTATTTT
CASSLTGLDTQYF
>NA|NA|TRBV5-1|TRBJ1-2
TGCGCCAGCAGCTTTTCGTTCGACTATGGCTACACCTTC
CASSFSFDYGYTF
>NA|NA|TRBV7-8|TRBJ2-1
TGTGCCAGCAGCCCCCGGATGGTTGGGGGGGCTTTGAATGAGCAGTTCTTC
CASSPRMVGGALNEQFF
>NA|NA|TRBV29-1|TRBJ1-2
TGCAGCGTGGAGGGATGGACAGAGAACTATGGCTACACCTTC
CSVEGWTENYGYTF
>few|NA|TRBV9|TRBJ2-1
TGTGCCAGCAGCGTAGGAGGAGGGAATGAGCAGTTCTTC
CASSVGGGNEQFF
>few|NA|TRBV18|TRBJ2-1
TGTGCCAGCTCACCAGAACAGCCGACATACAATGAGCAGTTCTTC
CASSPEQPTYNEQFF
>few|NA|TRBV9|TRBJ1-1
TGTGCCAGCACCCAAGGACAGCTGAACACTGAAGCTTTCTTT
CASTQGQLNTEAFF
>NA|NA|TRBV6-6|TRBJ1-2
TGTGCCAACAGTTACTCGGGACATGAAACTGGCTACACCTTC
CANSYSGHETGYTF
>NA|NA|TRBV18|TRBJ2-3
TGTGCCAGCTCATATGGCACAGATACGCAGTATTTT
CASSYGTDTQYF
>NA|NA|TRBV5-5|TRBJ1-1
TGTGCCAGCAGCCCAGCGGGGCTGAACACTGAAGCTTTCTTT
CASSPAGLNTEAFF
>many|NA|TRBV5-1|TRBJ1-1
TGCGCCAGCAGCTTGGTAGCGGGTAAGACTGAAGCTTTCTTT
CASSLVAGKTEAFF
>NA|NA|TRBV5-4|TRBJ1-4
TGTGCCAGCAGCCCGGCCCCCACCGGAGATGAAAAACTGTTTTTT
CASSPAPTGDEKLFF
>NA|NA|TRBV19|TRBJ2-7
TGTGCCAGCCGGGTCAGGGGAAGCTCCTACGAGCAGTACTTC
CASRVRGSSYEQYF
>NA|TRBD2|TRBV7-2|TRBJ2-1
TGTGCCAGCAGCCCCGATGCTAGCGGGGTTAAGGAGCAGTTCTTC
CASSPDASGVKEQFF
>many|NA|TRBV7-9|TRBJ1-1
TGTGCCAGCAGCTCATACACTGAAGCTTTCTTT
CASSSYTEAFF
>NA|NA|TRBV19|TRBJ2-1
TGTGCCAGTAGTGCGACTAGGGGCAATGAGCAGTTCTTC
CASSATRGNEQFF
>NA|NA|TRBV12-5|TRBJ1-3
TGTGCTAGTGGTCCATTCTCTGGAAACACCATATATTTT
CASGPFSGNTIYF
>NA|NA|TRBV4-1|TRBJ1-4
TGCGCCAGCAGCCACACACGGGCTGCAGGGGATAATGAAAAACTGTTTTTT
CASSHTRAAGDNEKLFF
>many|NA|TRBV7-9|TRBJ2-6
TGTGCCAGCAGCTTATCGGCATCTGGGGCCAACGTCCTGACTTTC
CASSLSASGANVLTF
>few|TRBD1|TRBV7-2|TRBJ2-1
TGTGCCAGCAGCAAGGACAGGGGAGGGGATGAGCAGTTCTTC
CASSKDRGGDEQFF